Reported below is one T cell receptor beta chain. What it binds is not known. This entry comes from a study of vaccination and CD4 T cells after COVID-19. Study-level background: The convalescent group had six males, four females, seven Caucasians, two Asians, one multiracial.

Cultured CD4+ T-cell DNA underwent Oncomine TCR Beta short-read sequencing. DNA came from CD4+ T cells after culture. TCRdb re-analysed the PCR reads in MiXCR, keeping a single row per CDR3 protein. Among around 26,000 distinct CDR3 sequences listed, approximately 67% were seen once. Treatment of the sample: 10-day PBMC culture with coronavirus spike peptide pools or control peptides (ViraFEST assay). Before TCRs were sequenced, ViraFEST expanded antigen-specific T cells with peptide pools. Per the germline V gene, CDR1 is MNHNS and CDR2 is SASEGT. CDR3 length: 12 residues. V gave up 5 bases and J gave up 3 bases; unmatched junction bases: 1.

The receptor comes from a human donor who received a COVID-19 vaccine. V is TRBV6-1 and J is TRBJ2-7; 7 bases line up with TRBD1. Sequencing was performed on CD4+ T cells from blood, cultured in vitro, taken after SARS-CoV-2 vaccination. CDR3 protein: CASSPGGYEQYF. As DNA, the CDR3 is TGTGCCAGCAGTCCAGGGGGCTACGAGCAGTACTTC.